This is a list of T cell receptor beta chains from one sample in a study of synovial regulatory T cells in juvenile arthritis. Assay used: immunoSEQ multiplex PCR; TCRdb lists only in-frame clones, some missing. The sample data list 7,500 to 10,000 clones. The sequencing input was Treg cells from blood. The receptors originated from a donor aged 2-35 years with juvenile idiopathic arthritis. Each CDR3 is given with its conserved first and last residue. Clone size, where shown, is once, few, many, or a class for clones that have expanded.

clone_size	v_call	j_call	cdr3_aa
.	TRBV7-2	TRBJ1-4	CASSLWQGGEKLFF
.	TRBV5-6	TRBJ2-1	CASSFWGGPANEQFF
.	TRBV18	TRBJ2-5	CATSYSYQETQYF
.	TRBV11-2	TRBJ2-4	CASSLDPGNIQYF
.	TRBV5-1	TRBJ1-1	CASSSRQQGFTEAFF
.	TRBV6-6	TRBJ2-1	CASSPGTRGAHEQFF
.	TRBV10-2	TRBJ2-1	CASSDYNEQFF
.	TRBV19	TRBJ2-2	CASSIGGARGAGELFF
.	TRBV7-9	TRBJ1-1	CASSLAPGQGARAFF
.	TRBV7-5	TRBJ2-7	CARSPRQGRGEQYF
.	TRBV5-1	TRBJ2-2	CASSLGQIMNTGELFF
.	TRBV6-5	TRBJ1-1	CASRLQPNTEAFF
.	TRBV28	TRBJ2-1	CASSLSPKGSQFF
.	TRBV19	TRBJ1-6	CASSIESLQGVNSPLHF
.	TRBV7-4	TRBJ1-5	CASSSGQGGLGSNQPQHF
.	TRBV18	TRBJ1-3	CASSTGVYSGNTIYF
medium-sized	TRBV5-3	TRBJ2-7	CARSLHRDSFHEQYF
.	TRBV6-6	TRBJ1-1	CASLRINTEAFF
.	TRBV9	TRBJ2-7	CASSVETGAYEQYF
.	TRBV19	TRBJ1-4	CASSLGQGVGKLFF